Shown below are 9 T cell receptor beta chains from a single sample sequenced in a study of identical twins. Each CDR3 protein is one row after TCRdb ran MiXCR on the 5' RACE reads. The table has approximately 220,000 distinct CDR3 sequences, 7.5% seen once. This sample was shared with a second study, whose subject was yellow fever vaccine responses in identical twins.

The specimen was CD8+ T cells sorted from blood. These receptors all come from a woman aged 18-30 years in good health.

This clonotype was counted only a few times. The CDR3, as DNA: TGTGCCATCAGTGACCCAAGGGACGGACAGGGTAGTTACACCTTC. It specifies CAISDPRDGQGSYTF. The chain uses TRBV10-3 and TRBJ1-2; the match to TRBD1 covers 8 bases. The CDR3 is made up of 15 amino acids. Germline assignment: CDR1 ENHRY and CDR2 SYGVKD. J lost 11 bases, V lost 3 bases, and 14 bases had no gene match.

This clonotype occurred a few times. V is TRBV27 and J is TRBJ1-5; D ambiguous. Trimming pared 0 bases from V and 3 bases from J, leaving 15 bases between. Germline V lookup: CDR1 MNHEY, CDR2 SMNVEV (reference sequence). The CDR3 covers 17 residues. The CDR3 DNA reads TGTGCCAGCAGTTTATCAGGAGGGCCGGGGTTCAATCAGCCCCAGCATTTT. It is translated as CASSLSGGPGFNQPQHF.

This clonotype was observed a handful of times. The CDR3 region is CASSHHTQGGGQETQYF. In DNA, the CDR3 is TGCGCCAGCAGCCACCACACTCAGGGGGGGGGCCAAGAGACCCAGTACTTC. The chain is built from TRBV4-1 and TRBJ2-5, with D possibly being TRBD1 or TRBD2 (7 bases each). The CDR3 covers 17 residues. Germline V gene sequence: CDR1 MGHRA, CDR2 YSYEKL. V lost 3 bases and J lost 1, with 18 bases in between.

This clonotype was counted many times. This rearrangement joins TRBV12-3 or TRBV12-4 to TRBJ1-1; 7 bases line up with TRBD1. The CDR3 sequence is 11 residues long. V was clipped by 4 bases and J by 8 bases; unmatched bases: 1. As DNA, the CDR3 is TGTGCCAGCAGTTGGACAGGAGAAGCTTTCTTT. Translating it yields CASSWTGEAFF.

There are many counts of this clonotype. The rearrangement uses TRBV6-2 or TRBV6-3 and TRBJ2-3; 7 bases map to TRBD1. The V gene's germline CDR1 is MNHEY and CDR2 SVGEGT. V lost 7 bases and J lost 0; bases outside the gene matches: 4. The CDR3 is 14 residues long. CDR3 DNA: TGTGCCAGCAAGGGGGCCCTTAGCACAGATACGCAGTATTTT. This encodes CASKGALSTDTQYF.

The chain joins TRBV7-8 to TRBJ2-1, with TRBD2 matching over 7 bases. The CDR3 covers 20 residues. The germline V gene has CDR1 SGHVS and CDR2 FQNEAQ. V gave up 0 bases and J gave up 1 base; unmatched junction bases: 15. Here the CDR3 reads CASSLAIRLAHHESYNEQFF. CDR3 bases: TGTGCCAGCAGCTTAGCCATTAGACTAGCCCACCACGAGTCCTACAATGAGCAGTTCTTC.

This chain uses TRBV13 with TRBJ1-1, with 7 nucleotides matching TRBD1. Germline CDR1 is PRHDT and CDR2 is FYEKMQ (reference sequence). The CDR3 covers 16 residues. The junction had 6 bases not matched to a gene; V was cut back by 1 base and J by 1 base. The CDR3 sequence is CASSLATDRPNTEAFF. DNA of the CDR3: TGTGCCAGCAGCTTAGCCACGGACAGGCCGAACACTGAAGCTTTCTTT. The variable domain in full, with the rest retrieved from reference TRBV13 and TRBJ1-1, is AAGVIQSPRHLIKEKRETATLKCYPIPRHDTVYWYQQGPGQDPQFLISFYEKMQSDKGSIPDRFSAQQFSDYHSELNMSSLELGDSALYFCASSLATDRPNTEAFFGQGTRLTVV.

The chain joins TRBV3-1 to TRBJ2-5; 11 bases are shared with TRBD2. From germline, CDR1 is LGHDT and CDR2 YNNKEL (reference sequence). The CDR3 contains 16 residues. The ends lost 4 bases at V and 5 bases at J; junction bases unmatched: 9. Here the CDR3 reads CASSPATSGERETQYF. DNA of the CDR3: TGTGCCAGCAGCCCTGCGACTAGCGGGGAGCGGGAGACCCAGTACTTC.

There are many counts of this clonotype. CDR3 in amino acids: CASTPEGDTGELFF. CDR3 nucleotides: TGTGCCAGCACCCCGGAGGGGGACACCGGGGAGCTGTTTTTT. The J gene is TRBJ2-2, the V gene TRBV9; D could derive from TRBD1 or TRBD2 (6 bases each). Trimming stripped 6 bases from V and 3 bases from J, with 12 bases between. This CDR3 has 14 amino acids. The V gene's germline CDR1 is SGDLS and CDR2 YYNGEE.